This entry concerns a single TCR beta chain. Its cognate antigen is unknown. Assay used: immunoSEQ multiplex PCR; TCRdb lists only in-frame clones, some missing. The sample lists about 1 million clones, 60% to 80% seen once, with about 1.5% in the top ten. The entry originates in a study of shared clonotypes between healthy human individuals. Study observations and caveats: Clonotype sharing among the donors was expected to vary with sequencing depth.

The receptor was isolated from a man aged 18 to 30 in good health. Sequenced: memory CD4+ T cells sorted from blood. The subset denotes: CD45RA-negative fraction.

As DNA, the CDR3 is TGCGCCAGCAGCCAGATGGGGACAGACGTGTTAAGCACTGAAGCTTTCTTT. Protein product: CASSQMGTDVLSTEAFF. The V gene is TRBV4-3, the J gene TRBJ1-1; 7 bases agree with TRBD1. The junction had 14 bases not matched to a gene; V was cut back by 3 bases and J by 4 bases. The CDR3 is 17 amino acids. Germline values: CDR1 LGHNA, CDR2 YSLEER.